The following is a T cell receptor beta chain sequence with its context. The data were produced by immunoSEQ multiplex PCR, yet TCRdb's version contains in-frame clones alone and is incomplete. The sample holds some 81,000 clones, over 75% seen once. The data are from a study of T cell changes during pregnancy in multiple sclerosis. CDR1 and CDR2 (germline): SGHTA, FQGNSA. Trimming removed 5 bases at V and 6 bases at J, with 17 bases between. The CDR3 is 15 residues long. The receptor comes from a female donor with multiple sclerosis, enrolled in a pregnancy study. The source was peripheral blood, collected before pregnancy. The chain links TRBV7-2 to TRBJ1-5; D is perhaps TRBD1 (5 bases). The CDR3 loop reads CASSPGGRISQPQHF. CDR3 DNA sequence: TGTGCCAGCAGCCCGGGGGGACGGATTTCTCAGCCCCAGCATTTT.